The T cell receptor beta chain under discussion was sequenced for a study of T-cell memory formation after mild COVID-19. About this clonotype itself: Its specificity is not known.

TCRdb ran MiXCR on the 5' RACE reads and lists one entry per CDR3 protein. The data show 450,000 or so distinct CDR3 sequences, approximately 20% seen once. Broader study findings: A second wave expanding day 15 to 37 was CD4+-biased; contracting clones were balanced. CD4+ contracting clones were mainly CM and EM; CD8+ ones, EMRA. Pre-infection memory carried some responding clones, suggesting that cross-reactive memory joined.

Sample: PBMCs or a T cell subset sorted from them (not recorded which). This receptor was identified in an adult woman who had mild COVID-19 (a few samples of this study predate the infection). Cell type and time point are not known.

The CDR3 reads CASFRDTEAFF. The CDR3 coding sequence is TGTGCCAGTTTCAGGGACACTGAAGCTTTCTTT. The J gene is TRBJ1-1, the V gene TRBV7-9; D possibly corresponds to TRBD1 (5 bases). The CDR3 totals 11 residues. Between the trimmed V and J ends, which lost 9 bases and 3 bases, there was a span of 8 bases. CDR1 and CDR2 (germline): SEHNR, FQNEAQ (reference sequence).